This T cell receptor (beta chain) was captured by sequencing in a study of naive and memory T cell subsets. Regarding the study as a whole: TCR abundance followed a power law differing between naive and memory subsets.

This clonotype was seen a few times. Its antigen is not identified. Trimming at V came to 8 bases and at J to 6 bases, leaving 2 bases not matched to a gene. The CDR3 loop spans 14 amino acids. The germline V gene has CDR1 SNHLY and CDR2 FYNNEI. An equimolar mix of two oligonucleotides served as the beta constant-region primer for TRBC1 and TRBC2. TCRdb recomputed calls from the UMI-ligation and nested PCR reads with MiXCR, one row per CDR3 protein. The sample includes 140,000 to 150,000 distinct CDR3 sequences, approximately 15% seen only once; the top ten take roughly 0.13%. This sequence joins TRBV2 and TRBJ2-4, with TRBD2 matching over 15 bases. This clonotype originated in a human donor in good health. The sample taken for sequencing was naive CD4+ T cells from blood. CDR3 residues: CASGGLAGGNIQYF. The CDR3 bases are TGTGCCAGCGGGGGACTAGCGGGGGGAAACATTCAGTACTTC.